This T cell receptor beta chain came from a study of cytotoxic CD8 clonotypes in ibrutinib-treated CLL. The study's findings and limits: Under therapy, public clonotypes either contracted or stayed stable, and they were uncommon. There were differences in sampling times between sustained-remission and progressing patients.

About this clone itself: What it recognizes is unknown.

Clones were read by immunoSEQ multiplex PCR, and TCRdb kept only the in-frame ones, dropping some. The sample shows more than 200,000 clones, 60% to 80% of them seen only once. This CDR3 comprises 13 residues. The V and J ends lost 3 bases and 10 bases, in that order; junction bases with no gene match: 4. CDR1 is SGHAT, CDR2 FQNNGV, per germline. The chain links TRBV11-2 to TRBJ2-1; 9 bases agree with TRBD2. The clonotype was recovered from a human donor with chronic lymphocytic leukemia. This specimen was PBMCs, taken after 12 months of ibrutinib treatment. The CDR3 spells CASSLGTSWEQFF. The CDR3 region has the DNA TGTGCCAGCAGCTTGGGGACTAGCTGGGAGCAGTTCTTC.